This TCR beta chain was recorded in a study of CD8+ T cells in alopecia areata. Regarding treatment: oral pan-JAK inhibitor, 5-10 mg twice daily. Samples from alopecia areata patients were lesional scalp punch biopsies and peripheral blood. The CDR3 covers 16 residues. Trimming shortened V by 1 base and J by 2 bases, and 14 bases separated the two germline ends. From germline, CDR1 is LGHNA and CDR2 YNFKEQ. Extraction of RNA preceded its reverse transcription into cDNA, which served as the sequencing template. Profiling relied on immunoSEQ multiplex PCR, and the TCRdb table lists in-frame clones only, not all of them. The table includes approximately 180,000 clones, around three fifths detected once.

This TCR was recovered from a human donor with alopecia areata. Sequenced here: CD4+ T cells sorted from blood, sampled around week 49, from a patient treated with tofacitinib. J is TRBJ2-5 and V is TRBV4-2; possible D gene TRBD2, 5 bases. The CDR3 protein is CASSQGLQGRQETQYF. CDR3 sequence (DNA): TGTGCCAGCAGCCAAGGGCTTCAAGGGAGACAAGAGACCCAGTACTTC.